A single sample is the source of the 23 T cell receptor beta chains below, sequenced in a study of blood T cell repertoires in COVID-19. The table came from immunoSEQ multiplex PCR; TCRdb's copy has only in-frame clones and leaves some out. The sample yields about 170,000 clones, around four fifths seen once. The sequenced material came from peripheral blood. The receptors were sampled from an elderly woman with acute or convalescent COVID-19.

The genes are TRBV29-1 and TRBJ2-3, with 7 bases matching TRBD1. Germline V CDR1 and CDR2: SQVTM, ANQGSEA. V trimming: 4 bases; J trimming: 6 bases; junction bases outside the gene matches: 7. This CDR3 comprises 13 residues. The CDR3 protein is CSVGQGRGDTQYF. The CDR3 nucleotides are TGCAGCGTTGGACAGGGACGTGGGGATACGCAGTATTTT.

This clone appeared once. The chain is built from TRBV5-1 and TRBJ1-1, with TRBD1 matching over 8 bases. The germline V gene encodes CDR1 SGHRS and CDR2 YFSETQ. This CDR3 is 14 amino acids long. J lost 4 bases, V lost 2 bases, and 4 bases had no gene match. This CDR3 is CASSFTGGGTEAFF. CDR3 in DNA: TGCGCCAGCAGCTTTACAGGGGGAGGCACTGAAGCTTTCTTT.

This clone was observed a handful of times. This sequence joins TRBV27 and TRBJ1-6; the match to TRBD1 covers 7 bases. Per the germline V gene, CDR1 is MNHEY and CDR2 is SMNVEV (reference sequence). V was clipped by 5 bases and J by 8 bases; unmatched bases: 6. The CDR3 runs to 14 residues. The CDR3 DNA reads TGTGCCAGCAGTCCCGGGACAGCTGATTCACCCCTCCACTTT. It specifies CASSPGTADSPLHF.

The chain recombines TRBV4-3 with TRBJ2-1, with a weak D call TRBD1 (6 bases). V shed 1 base and J shed 6 bases, with 16 bases lying between them. Germline CDR1 reads LGHNA; CDR2 reads YSLEER. The CDR3 runs 16 residues. The CDR3 loop is CASSQAGRGLGNEQFF. As DNA, the CDR3 is TGCGCCAGCAGCCAAGCCGGCAGGGGATTGGGCAATGAGCAGTTCTTC.

The rearrangement uses TRBV2 and TRBJ2-4; TRBD2 aligns across 8 bases. CDR3 length: 16 residues. The J segment lost 0 bases and the V segment lost 5 bases, leaving 6 bases of the junction unmatched. CDR1 and CDR2 from the germline V gene are SNHLY and FYNNEI. The CDR3, as DNA: TGTGCCAGCAGTTTCCAGCGGGGGCTAGCCAAAAACATTCAGTACTTC. It is translated as CASSFQRGLAKNIQYF. The full variable domain, its missing parts supplied by reference TRBV2 and TRBJ2-4, is EPEVTQTPSHQVTQMGQEVILRCVPISNHLYFYWYRQILGQKVEFLVSFYNNEISEKSEIFDDQFSVERPDGSNFTLKIRSTKLEDSAMYFCASSFQRGLAKNIQYFGAGTRLSVL.

The gene calls are TRBV5-1 and TRBJ2-2; 9 bases are shared with TRBD2. Germline CDR1 is SGHRS and CDR2 is YFSETQ. V shed 4 bases, J shed 4 bases, and the junction held 5 bases outside the gene matches. This CDR3 has 15 residues. The CDR3 loop reads CASSGKTSGTGELFF. DNA of the CDR3: TGCGCCAGCAGCGGAAAGACTAGCGGCACCGGGGAGCTGTTTTTT.

The V gene is TRBV7-9, the J gene TRBJ1-4, with a weak D call TRBD1 (5 bases). The CDR3 contains 14 residues. V lost 5 bases and J 0 bases, leaving 7 bases between the germline ends. The germline gives CDR1 SEHNR, CDR2 FQNEAQ (reference sequence). CDR3 sequence reads: CASSPGSTNEKLFF. The CDR3, as DNA: TGTGCCAGCAGCCCAGGGTCAACTAATGAAAAACTGTTTTTT.

This clone appeared a single time. The chain employs TRBV27 and TRBJ2-7; D may be TRBD1 (6 bases). The CDR3 runs to 14 residues. CDR1 is MNHEY, CDR2 SMNVEV, per germline (reference sequence). V was cut by 5 bases and J by 1 base, with 12 bases left in between. The CDR3 loop reads CASSPTGQSYEQYF. The CDR3 coding sequence is TGTGCCAGCAGTCCCACCGGACAGTCCTACGAGCAGTACTTC.

This clone was detected a few times. This rearrangement joins TRBV15 to TRBJ1-5; D might be TRBD1 (5 bases). Trimming stripped 0 bases from V and 6 bases from J, with 15 bases between. This CDR3 region has 16 residues. Germline loops: CDR1 LNHNV, CDR2 YYDKDF (reference sequence). The CDR3 loop reads CATSRDSQGGSQPQHF. CDR3 in DNA: TGTGCCACCAGCAGAGATTCCCAGGGCGGGAGTCAGCCCCAGCATTTT.

The V gene is TRBV25-1, the J gene TRBJ1-2, with no clear D. The V gene's germline CDR1 is MGHDK and CDR2 SYGVNS. Trimming removed 0 bases from V and 7 bases from J, with 12 bases in between. The CDR3 length is 14 residues. CDR3 residues: CASSEYAVNTGYTF. As DNA, the CDR3 is TGTGCCAGCAGTGAATACGCAGTCAATACTGGCTACACCTTC.

The gene calls are TRBV6-5 and TRBJ2-7; 8 bases fit TRBD2. Germline V lookup: CDR1 MNHEY, CDR2 SVGAGI. The CDR3 has 14 amino acids. The V and J ends lost 2 bases and 5 bases, in that order; junction bases with no gene match: 5. The CDR3 DNA follows: TGTGCCAGCAGTTACGCCGGGACTAGAAACGAGCAGTACTTC. This codes for CASSYAGTRNEQYF.

The chain has TRBV5-1 and TRBJ2-1, with 8 bases aligning to TRBD2. In germline, CDR1 is SGHRS, CDR2 YFSETQ. The V gene end was trimmed by 5 bases and the J gene end by 13 bases; junction bases not matched to a gene: 11. The CDR3 is 13 residues long. CDR3 DNA sequence: TGCGCCAGCAGTCAAATAGCGGGGTCAAGCCAGTTCTTC. This encodes CASSQIAGSSQFF.

The J gene is TRBJ2-2, the V gene TRBV29-1; 9 bases agree with TRBD1. J gave up 5 bases and V 7 bases, and 5 bases lay outside the gene matches. Germline V lookup: CDR1 SQVTM, CDR2 ANQGSEA. CDR3 length: 13 residues. For the CDR3, the DNA is TGCAGCGCCTTGGACAGGGGTACCGGGGAGCTGTTTTTT. It yields the protein CSALDRGTGELFF.

This clone was counted a few times. This chain uses TRBV25-1 with TRBJ1-6; D remains unclear. V was shortened by 1 base and J by 10 bases, with 8 bases between the two germline ends. The CDR3 spans 13 residues. In germline, CDR1 is MGHDK, CDR2 SYGVNS. CDR3 nucleotides: TGTGCCAGCAGTGAATGGGGAGGCTCACCCCTCCACTTT. Protein product: CASSEWGGSPLHF.

This chain uses TRBV7-9 with TRBJ1-1; D gene unclear. The germline V gene has CDR1 SEHNR and CDR2 FQNEAQ (reference sequence). The CDR3 is 16 residues long. V dropped 0 bases and J dropped 1 base, with 12 bases sitting between them. The CDR3 loop reads CASSLAGFGKNTEAFF. The CDR3 bases are TGTGCCAGCAGCTTAGCGGGGTTCGGGAAGAACACTGAAGCTTTCTTT. Complete variable domain (other parts from reference TRBV7-9 and TRBJ1-1): DTGVSQNPRHKITKRGQNVTFRCDPISEHNRLYWYRQTLGQGPEFLTYFQNEAQLEKSRLLSDRFSAERPKGSFSTLEIQRTEQGDSAMYLCASSLAGFGKNTEAFFGQGTRLTVV.

The chain joins TRBV7-8 to TRBJ2-7; TRBD2 matches at 11 bases. Germline-derived CDR1 and CDR2 are SGHVS and FQNEAQ. With 7 bases clipped from V and 4 bases from J, the junction kept 12 bases outside the gene matches. The CDR3 has 16 residues. CDR3 bases: TGTGCCAGCACCCCGATACTAGCGGGAGAGGCGTACGAGCAGTACTTC. Its protein is CASTPILAGEAYEQYF.

This clone has only a few counts. The J gene is TRBJ1-2, the V gene TRBV29-1, with 10 bases fitting TRBD1. CDR1 is SQVTM, CDR2 ANQGSEA, per germline. Trimming took 4 bases from V and 4 from J; bases not matched to a gene: 6. The CDR3 length is 14 residues. The CDR3 reads CSVGGQGRGYGYTF. DNA for the CDR3: TGCAGCGTTGGGGGACAGGGGCGCGGCTATGGCTACACCTTC.

This clone occurred once. The chain's CDR3 is CATSTGQETQYF. The CDR3 DNA is TGTGCCACCTCGACAGGGCAGGAGACCCAGTACTTC. This chain links TRBV6-5 with TRBJ2-5, with TRBD1 matching over 7 bases. V dropped 10 bases and J dropped 5; count of bases not matched to a gene: 7. The CDR3 is 12 residues long. CDR1 and CDR2 from the germline V gene are MNHEY and SVGAGI.

This clone has more than one count but fewer than ten. V gene TRBV19 combines with J gene TRBJ2-3; 9 nucleotides agree with TRBD1. V shed 4 bases, J shed 11 bases, and the junction held 7 bases outside the gene matches. This CDR3 is built from 13 residues. Germline V gene lookup returns CDR1 LNHDA and CDR2 SQIVND (reference sequence). CDR3 region: CASSTGQGGRQYF. The CDR3 DNA sequence: TGTGCCAGTAGTACGGGACAGGGAGGTAGGCAGTATTTT.

The chain has TRBV18 and TRBJ2-2; the D gene is possibly TRBD1 (6 bases). Germline CDR1 KGHSH, CDR2 LQKENI. The CDR3 is 16 amino acids. With 3 bases removed from V and 3 bases from J, the gap between germline ends came to 14 bases. CDR3 loop: CASSPYRVRDTGELFF. The CDR3 DNA follows: TGTGCCAGCTCACCTTACAGGGTGAGGGACACCGGGGAGCTGTTTTTT.

This clone appeared a few times. V and J are TRBV19 and TRBJ1-2, with D unresolved. Germline V gene lookup returns CDR1 LNHDA and CDR2 SQIVND (reference sequence). The CDR3 extends over 13 amino acids. V gave up 6 bases and J gave up 4 bases, with 12 bases separating them. The CDR3 nucleotides read TGTGCCAGTAGGCAGGAGAGGGCCTATGGCTACACCTTC. It yields the protein CASRQERAYGYTF.

As concerns this clone: Other DNA sequences in this specimen translate into the identical CDR3. The V call is TRBV19, the J call TRBJ2-5; TRBD2 agrees at 12 bases. This CDR3 contains 15 residues. Germline lookup yields CDR1 LNHDA and CDR2 SQIVND (reference sequence). The V segment lost 6 bases and the J segment 0 bases; nucleotides outside the gene matches: 2. CDR3 in amino acids: CASRRLAGDQETQYF. The CDR3 DNA is TGTGCCAGTAGGAGACTAGCGGGGGACCAAGAGACCCAGTACTTC. Using reference TRBV19 and TRBJ2-5 for the parts outside the CDR3, the full variable domain is DGGITQSPKYLFRKEGQNVTLSCEQNLNHDAMYWYRQDPGQGLRLIYYSQIVNDFQKGDIAEGYSVSREKKESFPLTVTSAQKNPTAFYLCASRRLAGDQETQYFGPGTRLLVL.

The rearrangement uses TRBV3-1 (or the pseudogene TRBV3-2) and TRBJ2-3; 8 bases line up with TRBD2. The V and J ends lost 1 base and 1 base, in that order; junction bases with no gene match: 4. This CDR3 has 16 residues. Germline CDR1 LGHDT, CDR2 YNNKEL (reference sequence). The CDR3 DNA is TGTGCCAGCAGCCAAGTCTCGGGAGGGCGCACAGATACGCAGTATTTT. As protein: CASSQVSGGRTDTQYF.